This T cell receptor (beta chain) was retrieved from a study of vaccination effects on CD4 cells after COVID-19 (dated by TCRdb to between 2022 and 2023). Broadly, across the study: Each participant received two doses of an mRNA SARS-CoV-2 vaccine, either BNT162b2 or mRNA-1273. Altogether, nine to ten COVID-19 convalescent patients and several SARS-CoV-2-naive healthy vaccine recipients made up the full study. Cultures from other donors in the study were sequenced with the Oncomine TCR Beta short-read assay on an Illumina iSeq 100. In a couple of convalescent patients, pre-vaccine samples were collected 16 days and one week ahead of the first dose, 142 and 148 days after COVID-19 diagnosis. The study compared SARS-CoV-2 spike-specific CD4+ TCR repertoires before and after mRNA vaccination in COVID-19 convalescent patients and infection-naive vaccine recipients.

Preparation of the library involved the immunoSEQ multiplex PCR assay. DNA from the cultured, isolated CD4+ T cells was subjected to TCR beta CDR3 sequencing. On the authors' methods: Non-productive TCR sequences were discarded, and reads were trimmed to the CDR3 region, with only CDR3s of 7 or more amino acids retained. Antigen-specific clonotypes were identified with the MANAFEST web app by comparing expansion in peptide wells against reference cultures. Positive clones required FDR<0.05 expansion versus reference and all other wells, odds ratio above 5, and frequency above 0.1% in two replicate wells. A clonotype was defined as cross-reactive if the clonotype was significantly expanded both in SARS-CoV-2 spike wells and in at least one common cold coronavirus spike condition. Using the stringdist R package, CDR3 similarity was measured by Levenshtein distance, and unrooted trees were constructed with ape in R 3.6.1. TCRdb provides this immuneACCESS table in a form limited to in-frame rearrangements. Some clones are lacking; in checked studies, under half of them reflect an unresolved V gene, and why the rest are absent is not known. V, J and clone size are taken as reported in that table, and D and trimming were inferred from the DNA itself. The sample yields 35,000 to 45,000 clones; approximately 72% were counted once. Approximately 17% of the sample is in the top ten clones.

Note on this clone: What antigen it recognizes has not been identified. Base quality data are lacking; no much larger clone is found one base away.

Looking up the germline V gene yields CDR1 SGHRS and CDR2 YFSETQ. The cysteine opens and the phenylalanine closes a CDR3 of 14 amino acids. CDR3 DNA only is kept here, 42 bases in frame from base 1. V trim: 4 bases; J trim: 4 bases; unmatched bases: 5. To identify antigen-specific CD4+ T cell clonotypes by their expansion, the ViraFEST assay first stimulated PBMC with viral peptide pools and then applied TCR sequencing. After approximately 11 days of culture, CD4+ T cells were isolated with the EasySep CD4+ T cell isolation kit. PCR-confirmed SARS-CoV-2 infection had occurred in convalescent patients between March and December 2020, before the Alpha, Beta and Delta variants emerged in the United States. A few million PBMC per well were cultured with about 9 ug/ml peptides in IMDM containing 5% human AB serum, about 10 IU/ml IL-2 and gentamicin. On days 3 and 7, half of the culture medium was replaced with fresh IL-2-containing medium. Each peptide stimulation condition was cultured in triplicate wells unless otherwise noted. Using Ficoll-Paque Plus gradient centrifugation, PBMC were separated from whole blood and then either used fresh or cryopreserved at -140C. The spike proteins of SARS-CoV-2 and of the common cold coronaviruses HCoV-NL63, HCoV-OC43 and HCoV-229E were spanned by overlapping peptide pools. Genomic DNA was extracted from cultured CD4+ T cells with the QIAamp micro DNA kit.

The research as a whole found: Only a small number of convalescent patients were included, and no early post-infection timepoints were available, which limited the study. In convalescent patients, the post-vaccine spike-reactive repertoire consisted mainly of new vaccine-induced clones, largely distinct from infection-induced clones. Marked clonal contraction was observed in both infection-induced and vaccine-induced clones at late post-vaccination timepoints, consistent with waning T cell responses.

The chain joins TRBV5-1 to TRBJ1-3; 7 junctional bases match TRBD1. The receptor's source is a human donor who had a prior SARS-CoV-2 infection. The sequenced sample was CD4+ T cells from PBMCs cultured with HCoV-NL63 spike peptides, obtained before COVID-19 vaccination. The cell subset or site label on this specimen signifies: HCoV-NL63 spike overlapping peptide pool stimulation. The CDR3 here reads CASSPDREGNTIYF. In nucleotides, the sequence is TGCGCCAGCAGCCCCGACAGGGAGGGAAACACCATATATTTT.